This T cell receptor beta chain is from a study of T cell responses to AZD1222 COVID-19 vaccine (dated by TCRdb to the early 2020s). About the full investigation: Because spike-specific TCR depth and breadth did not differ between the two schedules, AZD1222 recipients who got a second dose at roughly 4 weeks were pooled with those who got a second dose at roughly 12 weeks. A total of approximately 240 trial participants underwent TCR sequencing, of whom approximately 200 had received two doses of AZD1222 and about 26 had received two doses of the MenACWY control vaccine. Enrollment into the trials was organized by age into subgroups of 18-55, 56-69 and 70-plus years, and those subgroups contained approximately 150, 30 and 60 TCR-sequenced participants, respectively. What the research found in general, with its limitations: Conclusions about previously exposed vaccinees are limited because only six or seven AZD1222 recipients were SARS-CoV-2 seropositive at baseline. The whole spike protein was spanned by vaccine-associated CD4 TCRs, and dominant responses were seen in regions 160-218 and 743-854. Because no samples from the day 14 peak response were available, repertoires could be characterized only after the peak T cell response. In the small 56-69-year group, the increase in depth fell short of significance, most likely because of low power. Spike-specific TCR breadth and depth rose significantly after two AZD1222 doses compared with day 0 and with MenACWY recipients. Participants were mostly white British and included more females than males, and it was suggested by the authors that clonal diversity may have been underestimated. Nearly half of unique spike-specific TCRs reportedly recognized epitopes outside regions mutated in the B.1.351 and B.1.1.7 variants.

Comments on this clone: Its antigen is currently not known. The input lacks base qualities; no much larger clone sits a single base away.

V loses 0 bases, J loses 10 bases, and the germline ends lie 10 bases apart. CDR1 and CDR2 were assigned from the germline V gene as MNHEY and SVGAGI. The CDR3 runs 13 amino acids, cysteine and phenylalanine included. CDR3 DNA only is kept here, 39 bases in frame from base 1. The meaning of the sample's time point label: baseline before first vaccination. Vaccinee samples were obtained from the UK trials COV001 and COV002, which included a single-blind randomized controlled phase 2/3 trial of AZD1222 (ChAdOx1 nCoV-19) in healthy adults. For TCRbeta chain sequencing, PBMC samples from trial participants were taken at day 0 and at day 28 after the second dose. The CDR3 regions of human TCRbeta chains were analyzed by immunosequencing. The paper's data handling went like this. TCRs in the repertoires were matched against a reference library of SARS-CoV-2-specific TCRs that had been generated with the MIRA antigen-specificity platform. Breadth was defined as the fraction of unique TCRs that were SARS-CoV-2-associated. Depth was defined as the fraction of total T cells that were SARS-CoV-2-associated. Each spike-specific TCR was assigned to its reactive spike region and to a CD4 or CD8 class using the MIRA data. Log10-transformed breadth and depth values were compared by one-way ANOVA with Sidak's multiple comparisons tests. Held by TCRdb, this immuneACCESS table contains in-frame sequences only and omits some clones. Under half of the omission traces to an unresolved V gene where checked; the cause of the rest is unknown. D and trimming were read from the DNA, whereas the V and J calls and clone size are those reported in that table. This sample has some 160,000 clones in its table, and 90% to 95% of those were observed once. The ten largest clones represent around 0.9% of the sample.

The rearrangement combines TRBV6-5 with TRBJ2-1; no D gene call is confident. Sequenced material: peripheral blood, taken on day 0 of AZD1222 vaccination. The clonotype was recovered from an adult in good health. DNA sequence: TGTGCCAGCAGTTACTCCCCCAGGACCGAGCAGTTCTTC. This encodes CASSYSPRTEQFF.